This T cell receptor (beta chain) was recorded in a study of blood T cell repertoires in COVID-19. The overall study: The cDNA or gDNA used as material had been derived from T cells, B-cell-depleted T cells, or PBMCs.

This CDR3 comprises 13 residues. The V and J ends lost 5 bases and 6 bases, in that order; junction bases with no gene match: 5. CDR1 is SGHNT and CDR2 is YYREEE in the germline V gene (reference sequence). Libraries were prepared by immunoSEQ multiplex PCR; TCRdb keeps only in-frame clonotypes and omits some of them. The sample lists 100,000 to 150,000 clones, approximately 80% occurring once. The sequence came from a man in his 60s with acute or convalescent COVID-19. The sample consisted of peripheral blood. The genes are TRBV5-4 and TRBJ1-2; 9 positions match TRBD1. The CDR3 DNA follows: TGTGCCAGCAGGAGACAGGGGGACGATGGCTACACCTTC. Encoded protein: CASRRQGDDGYTF. The full variable domain, completed using reference TRBV5-4 and TRBJ1-2, is ETGVTQSPTHLIKTRGQQVTLRCSSQSGHNTVSWYQQALGQGPQFIFQYYREEENGRGNFPPRFSGLQFPNYSSELNVNALELDDSALYLCASRRQGDDGYTFGSGTRLTVV.